This is a list of T cell receptor beta chains from one sample in a study of regulatory T cells in long-lasting Graves disease. TCRdb re-derived calls from the multiplex PCR reads in MiXCR, one entry per CDR3 protein. This sample has hundreds of thousands of distinct CDR3 sequences; less than 20% occur once, and the top ten carry 15% to 20%. In addition, the sample was reused for a study of T cells in Graves' hyperthyroidism and ophthalmopathy.

Sequencing used peripheral blood mononuclear cells (PBMCs), obtained at new diagnosis, from a patient treated with antithyroid drugs. These receptors came from a woman aged 30 to 39 with Graves disease. Each CDR3 is given with its conserved first and last residue. A D gene is named only where the DNA matches it firmly. Where a row states a size, it is once, few, many or the class of an expanded clone; other rows omit it.

clone_size: many
j_call: TRBJ2-7
d_call: .
v_call: TRBV5-6
cdr3_nt: TGTGCCAGCAGCTTGGAGCCTAGCGAACAGCAGTACTTC
cdr3_aa: CASSLEPSEQQYF

clone_size: .
j_call: TRBJ2-3
d_call: .
v_call: TRBV5-1
cdr3_nt: TGTGCCAGCAGCCCAGGGCCCAGAGCGGGAGATACGCAGTATTTT
cdr3_aa: CASSPGPRAGDTQYF

clone_size: many
j_call: TRBJ2-3
d_call: .
v_call: TRBV28
cdr3_nt: TGTGCCAGCAGTTTCTTCACAGATACGCAGTATTTT
cdr3_aa: CASSFFTDTQYF

clone_size: few
j_call: TRBJ1-1
d_call: .
v_call: TRBV19
cdr3_nt: TGTGCCAGTAGGCCGGACAGTTTGGGCACTGAAGCTTTCTTT
cdr3_aa: CASRPDSLGTEAFF

clone_size: .
j_call: TRBJ2-5
d_call: .
v_call: TRBV18
cdr3_nt: TGTGCCAGCTCTCCGGTACACACCGGGACACCTGAACTGTACCAAGAGACCCAGTACTTC
cdr3_aa: CASSPVHTGTPELYQETQYF

clone_size: .
j_call: TRBJ2-7
d_call: .
v_call: TRBV20-1
cdr3_nt: TGCAGTGCTAGGCCGAGCTACGAGCAGTACTTC
cdr3_aa: CSARPSYEQYF

clone_size: many
j_call: TRBJ2-6
d_call: .
v_call: TRBV28
cdr3_nt: TGTGCCAGCACTAGAGGTGGCTCTGGGGCCAACGTCCTGACTTTC
cdr3_aa: CASTRGGSGANVLTF

clone_size: few
j_call: TRBJ2-7
d_call: .
v_call: TRBV2
cdr3_nt: TGTGCCAGCAACCTAAGATCGAGCCAGCCCGAGCAGTACTTC
cdr3_aa: CASNLRSSQPEQYF

clone_size: .
j_call: TRBJ2-6
d_call: .
v_call: TRBV7-9
cdr3_nt: TGTGCCAGCAGCCCGACCCCCGGGACTGGGGCCAACGTCCTGACTTTC
cdr3_aa: CASSPTPGTGANVLTF

clone_size: .
j_call: TRBJ1-1
d_call: .
v_call: TRBV7-2
cdr3_nt: TGTGCCAGCAGCTTTTCTGCCGGAGTAGCTTTCTTT
cdr3_aa: CASSFSAGVAFF

clone_size: .
j_call: TRBJ1-2
d_call: TRBD1
v_call: TRBV6-1
cdr3_nt: TGTGCCAGCAGGCAGTCAGCGGGGACAGGGTCGTTTGGCTACACCTTC
cdr3_aa: CASRQSAGTGSFGYTF

clone_size: many
j_call: TRBJ2-1
d_call: TRBD2
v_call: TRBV12-3/TRBV12-4
cdr3_nt: TGTGCCAGCAGGGGTCCTAGCGGGAGGCCCGCTCCTCGGGAGCAGTTCTTC
cdr3_aa: CASRGPSGRPAPREQFF

clone_size: .
j_call: TRBJ1-6
d_call: .
v_call: TRBV13
cdr3_nt: TGTGCCAGCAGCTCTCACGGTAGCTCCTATAATTCACCCCTCCACTTT
cdr3_aa: CASSSHGSSYNSPLHF

clone_size: many
j_call: TRBJ1-1
d_call: TRBD1
v_call: TRBV6-1
cdr3_nt: TGTGCCAGCAGTAACAGGGGTAGTACGACTGAAGCTTTCTTT
cdr3_aa: CASSNRGSTTEAFF

clone_size: .
j_call: TRBJ1-4
d_call: .
v_call: TRBV3-1
cdr3_nt: TGTGCCAGCAGCCAAGTAAGGGGGTCTAATGAAAAACTGTTTTTT
cdr3_aa: CASSQVRGSNEKLFF

clone_size: few
j_call: TRBJ1-2
d_call: TRBD1
v_call: TRBV3-1
cdr3_nt: TGTGCCAGCAGCCAAGCCGGACAGGGAGGTTATGGCTACACCTTC
cdr3_aa: CASSQAGQGGYGYTF

clone_size: few
j_call: TRBJ2-7
d_call: .
v_call: TRBV15
cdr3_nt: TGTGCCACCAGCCTCTCAATCCACGAGCGTGCGTACTTC
cdr3_aa: CATSLSIHERAYF